This entry lists 18 T cell receptor beta chains sequenced from one sample in a study of T cells in Graves' hyperthyroidism and ophthalmopathy. RNA transcripts gave rise to amplified TCR beta CDR3 regions. First-round RT-PCR with HTBI primers amplified the TCR CDR3 region. MiXCR, run by TCRdb on the multiplex PCR reads, gives a single entry per CDR3 protein. The sample lists some 720,000 distinct CDR3 sequences; 16% were seen once. Input material: blood. These TCRs come from a man younger than 35 with Graves' hyperthyroidism.

This clonotype was seen repeatedly, ten times or more. The rearrangement links TRBV5-1 to TRBJ2-7; tentatively, D is TRBD2 (6 bases). Per germline, CDR1 SGHRS and CDR2 YFSETQ. V shed 8 bases and J shed 7 bases, with 28 bases lying between them. The CDR3 has 16 residues. This chain's CDR3 is CASRPMGLAREWEQYF. CDR3 bases: TGCGCCAGTAGGCCCATGGGATTGGCCCGGGAGTGGGAGCAGTACTTC.

This chain uses TRBV7-8 with TRBJ2-1; D remains unclear. The V end was cut by 5 bases, the J end by 10 bases, with 12 bases between. Germline-derived CDR1 and CDR2 are SGHVS and FQNEAQ. CDR3 length equals 12 residues. CDR3 in DNA: TGTGCCAGCAGCGACGCGGCCCAAGAGCAGTTCTTC. It encodes CASSDAAQEQFF. Based on the CDR3 plus reference TRBV7-8 and TRBJ2-1, the full variable domain is GAGVSQSPRYKVAKRGQDVALRCDPISGHVSLFWYQQALGQGPEFLTYFQNEAQLDKSGLPSDRFFAERPEGSVSTLKIQRTQQEDSAVYLCASSDAAQEQFFGPGTRLTVL.

This clonotype was recorded at least ten times. The chain links TRBV18 to TRBJ2-1, with 7 bases lining up with TRBD1. With 2 bases clipped from V and 5 bases from J, the junction kept 3 bases outside the gene matches. Germline assignment: CDR1 KGHSH and CDR2 LQKENI. This CDR3 spans 14 amino acids. CDR3 bases: TGTGCCAGCTCACCAAGACAGGGAAACAATGAGCAGTTCTTC. It encodes CASSPRQGNNEQFF. Together with reference TRBV18 and TRBJ2-1, the CDR3 gives the full variable domain: NAGVMQNPRHLVRRRGQEARLRCSPMKGHSHVYWYRQLPEEGLKFMVYLQKENIIDESGMPKERFSAEFPKEGPSILRIQQVVRGDSAAYFCASSPRQGNNEQFFGPGTRLTVL.

This clonotype has a count of ten or more. CDR3 coding DNA: TGTGCCAGCAGTTACTCGACTAGCATCAGCGATGAGCAGTTCTTC. Its protein product is CASSYSTSISDEQFF. The chain is built from TRBV6-2 or TRBV6-3 and TRBJ2-1; 7 nucleotides agree with TRBD2. The CDR3 loop spans 15 amino acids. Germline V CDR1 and CDR2: MNHEY, SVGEGT. The junction had 7 bases not matched to a gene; V was cut back by 0 bases and J by 8 bases.

V is TRBV12-3 or TRBV12-4 and J is TRBJ2-1; 11 nucleotides align to TRBD2. After removal of 5 bases from V and 9 bases from J, the junction contained 9 bases not matched to a gene. The CDR3 sequence is 15 residues long. DNA of the CDR3: TGTGCCAGCAGTCCGGGACTAGCGGTTTTAAGTGAGCAGTTCTTC. Protein product: CASSPGLAVLSEQFF.

This clonotype has ten or more counts. The chain combines TRBV30 with TRBJ2-1; 11 bases line up with TRBD2. This CDR3 is 14 amino acids long. The junction had 2 bases not matched to a gene; V was cut back by 5 bases and J by 2 bases. Per the germline V gene, CDR1 is GTSNPN and CDR2 is SVGIG (reference sequence). DNA for the CDR3: TGTGCCTGGCGACTAGCGGGGCCCTACAATGAGCAGTTCTTC. Protein: CAWRLAGPYNEQFF.

This clonotype was seen repeatedly, ten times or more. The rearrangement uses TRBV2 and TRBJ1-5; no firm D call. The germline V and J ends were trimmed by 4 bases and 2 bases, with 6 bases remaining between them. The CDR3 is made up of 13 amino acids. Germline V lookup: CDR1 SNHLY, CDR2 FYNNEI. The CDR3 sequence: CASSVRGNQPQHF. Here the CDR3 DNA reads TGTGCCAGCAGTGTACGGGGCAATCAGCCCCAGCATTTT.

This clonotype was counted many times. V gene TRBV28 combines with J gene TRBJ2-5; D unresolved. V lost 7 bases to trimming and J lost 3 bases, with 12 bases between them. Germline CDR1 MDHEN, CDR2 SYDVKM. This CDR3 spans 13 amino acids. This chain's CDR3 is CASNPFGKETQYF. In DNA form, the CDR3 reads TGTGCCAGCAACCCGTTTGGGAAAGAGACCCAGTACTTC.

The sample holds a few counts of this clonotype. Its ends do not fully match the called genes, so a read error is possible. The genes are TRBV7-2 and TRBJ2-7, with D unresolved. This CDR3 comprises 12 residues. Germline V gene data show CDR1 as SGHTA and CDR2 as FQGNSA. The CDR3 region is CVSSLIGYEQYF. The CDR3 coding sequence is TGTGTCAGCAGCTTAATCGGTTACGAGCAGTACTTC.

This clonotype has a count of ten or more. The chain joins TRBV6-2 or TRBV6-3 to TRBJ1-5, with 8 bases identical to TRBD1. This CDR3 spans 15 amino acids. The germline V gene encodes CDR1 MNHEY and CDR2 SVGEGT. V shed 3 bases and J 7 bases; nucleotides not matched to a gene: 8. CDR3 sequence: CASSYRGQGGQPQHF. The CDR3 nucleotides are TGTGCCAGCAGTTATCGCGGACAGGGAGGACAGCCCCAGCATTTT.

This clonotype was seen more than once but under ten times. The CDR3 region has the DNA TGTGCCAGCAGACCTTTGACAGGTACCGCCTACGAGCAGTACTTC. It specifies CASRPLTGTAYEQYF. The chain uses TRBV6-1 and TRBJ2-7; tentatively, D is TRBD1 (6 bases). The V end lost 6 bases, the J end lost 2 bases, and 17 bases lay between the germline ends. The germline CDR1 and CDR2 sequences are MNHNS and SASEGT. This CDR3 spans 15 amino acids.

The rearrangement links TRBV7-9 to TRBJ2-5; no firm D call. Germline V lookup: CDR1 SEHNR, CDR2 FQNEAQ (reference sequence). The CDR3 covers 12 residues. V was pared by 4 bases and J by 7 bases, with 10 bases between. The chain's CDR3 is CASSSGPGTQYF. The CDR3 coding sequence is TGTGCCAGCAGCTCGGGCCCCGGGACCCAGTACTTC.

This chain connects TRBV5-1 to TRBJ2-7; D is possibly TRBD1 (6 bases). Trimming shortened V by 3 bases and J by 1 base, and 14 bases separated the two germline ends. The CDR3 contains 15 residues. The germline CDR1 and CDR2 sequences are SGHRS and YFSETQ. For the CDR3, the DNA is TGCGCCAGCAGCTCGACCTTAACAGGGTCCTACGAGCAGTACTTC. It specifies CASSSTLTGSYEQYF. Based on the CDR3 plus reference TRBV5-1 and TRBJ2-7, the full variable domain is KAGVTQTPRYLIKTRGQQVTLSCSPISGHRSVSWYQQTPGQGLQFLFEYFSETQRNKGNFPGRFSGRQFSNSRSEMNVSTLELGDSALYLCASSSTLTGSYEQYFGPGTRLTVT.

This clonotype was observed a single time. A junction boundary mismatches the germline segment, possibly from a read error. The genes are TRBV7-7 and TRBJ2-7, with D possibly TRBD2 on 5 matching bases. Germline V gene sequence: CDR1 SSHAT, CDR2 FNYEAQ (reference sequence). The CDR3 has 13 amino acids. CDR3 DNA sequence: TGTGCTAGCAGCTTAGCGAGTGGTTACGGGCAGTACTTC. It yields the protein CASSLASGYGQYF.

This clonotype came up many times. The chain employs TRBV28 and TRBJ2-2; D remains ambiguous. CDR1 and CDR2 (germline): MDHEN, SYDVKM. Trimming removed 3 bases from V and 4 bases from J, with 3 bases in between. This CDR3 is built from 12 residues. This CDR3 is CASSFSTGELFF. CDR3 bases: TGTGCCAGCAGTTTTTCCACCGGGGAGCTGTTTTTT.

The rearrangement uses TRBV27 and TRBJ1-1; maybe TRBD1 (6 bases). Per the germline V gene, CDR1 is MNHEY and CDR2 is SMNVEV (reference sequence). Trimming removed 8 bases at V and 5 bases at J, with 15 bases between. CDR3 size: 13 residues. The CDR3 is CASRRRGGTEAFF. CDR3 nucleotides: TGTGCCAGCCGCCGCAGGGGCGGGACTGAAGCTTTCTTT.

The chain has TRBV20-1 and TRBJ2-1; D is ambiguous. CDR1 and CDR2 from the germline V gene are DFQATT and SNEGSKA (reference sequence). The ends were cut back, 3 bases at V and 7 bases at J, with 16 bases in the middle. The CDR3 is 14 residues long. CDR3 sequence reads: CSASLASPVNEQFF. In DNA, the CDR3 is TGCAGTGCTAGTTTGGCATCTCCCGTTAATGAGCAGTTCTTC.

In its sample, this clonotype was seen a few times. The V and J genes are TRBV11-2 and TRBJ2-7, with 14 bases lining up with TRBD2. The V segment lost 4 bases and the J segment 2 bases; nucleotides outside the gene matches: 4. Germline V CDR1 and CDR2: SGHAT, FQNNGV. This CDR3 has 16 amino acids. In DNA, the CDR3 is TGTGCCAGCAGCTCGGGACTAGCGGGAGTGCCCTACGAGCAGTACTTC. This sequence encodes CASSSGLAGVPYEQYF.